Shown below are 14 T cell receptor beta chains from a single sample sequenced in a study of blood T cell repertoires in COVID-19. Assay: immunoSEQ multiplex PCR; the TCRdb copy retains only in-frame clones and omits some. The sample consists of a few hundred thousand clones, under 90% of them appearing once. Material: PBMCs or T cells enriched from blood (not recorded which). These receptors were obtained from a young man with acute COVID-19.

V usage is TRBV6-5 and J usage is TRBJ2-1, with TRBD2 matching 8 bases. The CDR3 is 14 amino acids. Germline loops: CDR1 MNHEY, CDR2 SVGAGI. J gave up 5 bases and V 8 bases, and 8 bases lay outside the gene matches. For the CDR3, the DNA is TGTGCCAGCTATAAACCGGGGGGGAACAATGAGCAGTTCTTC. Its translation is CASYKPGGNNEQFF.

The CDR3 reads CATSSRGGYTF. The DNA of the CDR3 is TGTGCCACCAGCAGTAGGGGTGGCTACACCTTC. The chain uses TRBV15 and TRBJ1-2, with D perhaps TRBD1 (5 bases). The germline V and J ends were trimmed by 3 bases and 7 bases, with 6 bases remaining between them. Germline V gene data show CDR1 as LNHNV and CDR2 as YYDKDF (reference sequence). The CDR3 covers 11 residues.

This rearrangement joins TRBV29-1 to TRBJ2-1, with 13 bases that match TRBD2. The V and J ends lost 5 bases and 9 bases, in that order; junction bases with no gene match: 10. CDR1 and CDR2 from the germline V gene are SQVTM and ANQGSEA. The CDR3 extends over 15 amino acids. The CDR3 nucleotides are TGCAGCGTTAGGACTAGCGGGGGTTCACAGGGTGAGCAGTTCTTC. Protein product: CSVRTSGGSQGEQFF.

This chain joins TRBV3-1 (or the pseudogene TRBV3-2) and TRBJ1-5; maybe TRBD1 (6 bases). Trimming pared 3 bases from V and 7 bases from J, leaving 13 bases between. There are 14 residues in the CDR3. Germline CDR1 reads LGHDT; CDR2 reads YNNKEL (reference sequence). CDR3 coding DNA: TGTGCCAGCAGCCAGACCAGGGGCCGCCAGCCCCAGCATTTT. It codes for CASSQTRGRQPQHF.

The CDR3 here is CASSFLISGASISGANVLTF. CDR3 DNA sequence: TGTGCCAGCAGTTTCCTTATATCAGGGGCATCAATCTCTGGGGCCAACGTCCTGACTTTC. The V call is TRBV27, the J call TRBJ2-6; possibly TRBD1 for D (6 bases). CDR3 length: 20 amino acids. Germline CDR1 and CDR2: MNHEY and SMNVEV (reference sequence). V was clipped by 3 bases and J by 0 bases, with 21 bases between them.

CDR3 DNA: TGCGCCAGCAGCCAAGACGAGGTAGGGGGCCGCTCTGGAAACACCATATATTTT. It codes for CASSQDEVGGRSGNTIYF. The chain recombines TRBV4-1 with TRBJ1-3; 7 bases match TRBD1. From germline, CDR1 is MGHRA and CDR2 YSYEKL. The V and J ends lost 0 bases and 0 bases, in that order; junction bases with no gene match: 8. This CDR3 region has 18 residues.

As concerns this clone: This same CDR3 is encoded by further DNA sequences in the sample. The rearrangement uses TRBV6-4 and TRBJ2-1, with 9 bases identical to TRBD1. CDR1 MRHNA and CDR2 SNTAGT come from the germline V gene. The CDR3 contains 15 residues. V lost 0 bases and J lost 3; bases outside the gene matches: 0. CDR3 bases: TGTGCCAGCAGTGACTCGACAGGGGGCTACAATGAGCAGTTCTTC. As protein: CASSDSTGGYNEQFF.

V gene TRBV4-2 combines with J gene TRBJ2-3, with a weak D call TRBD1 (6 bases). Between the trimmed V and J ends, which lost 3 bases and 2 bases, there was a span of 21 bases. Germline values: CDR1 LGHNA, CDR2 YNFKEQ. This CDR3 comprises 18 residues. CDR3 in amino acids: CASSQGDTSLTLTDTQYF. The CDR3 nucleotides are TGTGCCAGCAGCCAGGGGGACACTAGTCTAACCCTCACAGATACGCAGTATTTT.

The rearrangement joins TRBV28 to TRBJ1-5; no clear D. The CDR3 spans 12 residues. The germline V gene encodes CDR1 MDHEN and CDR2 SYDVKM. V gave up 7 bases and J gave up 6 bases, with 10 bases separating them. CDR3 loop: CASNSGSQPQHF. The CDR3 bases are TGTGCCAGCAATAGTGGTAGTCAGCCCCAGCATTTT.

This chain uses TRBV24-1 with TRBJ2-5; TRBD1 matches 8 bases. Per the germline V gene, CDR1 is KGHDR and CDR2 is SFDVKD. This CDR3 has 13 residues. J gave up 5 bases and V 5 bases, and 3 bases lay outside the gene matches. DNA of the CDR3: TGTGCCACCAGTGGACAGGGGTGGGAGACCCAGTACTTC. It is translated as CATSGQGWETQYF.

This clone was counted once. V and J are TRBV13 and TRBJ1-3; 8 positions agree with TRBD1. The V segment lost 9 bases and the J segment 4 bases; nucleotides outside the gene matches: 8. CDR1 and CDR2 (germline): PRHDT, FYEKMQ (reference sequence). The CDR3 length is 14 residues. CDR3 coding DNA: TGTGCCAGTGGGACAGGACGTATCGGAAACACCATATATTTT. It encodes CASGTGRIGNTIYF.

This clone occurred a few times. The chain joins TRBV6-5 to TRBJ1-1; the D is unclear. CDR1 MNHEY and CDR2 SVGAGI come from the germline V gene. Deletions cut 4 bases from V and 0 bases from J, with 6 bases between. The CDR3 contains 13 residues. CDR3: CASSSRLNTEAFF. CDR3 DNA: TGTGCCAGCAGTTCCAGGCTGAACACTGAAGCTTTCTTT.

The rearrangement uses TRBV5-5 and TRBJ2-2, with no clear D. V was pared by 2 bases and J by 4 bases, with 12 bases between. The CDR3 consists of 15 residues. Germline loops: CDR1 SGHKS, CDR2 YYEKEE (reference sequence). The CDR3 sequence is CASSFYLHGTGELFF. CDR3 nucleotides: TGTGCCAGCAGCTTTTATCTCCACGGCACCGGGGAGCTGTTTTTT.

This clone was seen a handful of times. The genes are TRBV7-2 and TRBJ1-4, with a weak D call TRBD1 (5 bases). The ends were cut back, 1 base at V and 3 bases at J, with 18 bases in the middle. Per germline, CDR1 SGHTA and CDR2 FQGNSA. This CDR3 has 18 residues. The DNA of the CDR3 is TGTGCCAGCAGCTTAGGAGTGTTCCGGGGGGGAGCTAATGAAAAACTGTTTTTT. It is translated as CASSLGVFRGGANEKLFF.